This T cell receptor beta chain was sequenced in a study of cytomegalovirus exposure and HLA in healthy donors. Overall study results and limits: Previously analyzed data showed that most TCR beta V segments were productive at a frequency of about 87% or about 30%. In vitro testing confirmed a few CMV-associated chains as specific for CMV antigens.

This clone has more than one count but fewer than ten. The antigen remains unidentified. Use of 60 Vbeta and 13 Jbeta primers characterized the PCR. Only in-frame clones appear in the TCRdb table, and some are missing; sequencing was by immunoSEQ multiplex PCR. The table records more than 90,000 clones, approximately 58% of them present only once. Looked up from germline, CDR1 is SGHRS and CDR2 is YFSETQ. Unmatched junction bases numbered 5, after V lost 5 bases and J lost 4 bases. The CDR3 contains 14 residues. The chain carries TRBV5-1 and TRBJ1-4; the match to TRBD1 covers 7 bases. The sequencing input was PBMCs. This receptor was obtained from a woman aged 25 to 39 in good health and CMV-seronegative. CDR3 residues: CASRLTGYNEKLFF. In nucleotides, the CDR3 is TGCGCCAGCAGATTGACAGGGTATAATGAAAAACTGTTTTTT.